One and the same sample provided the 15 T cell receptor beta chains below, sequenced in a study of T cell responses to AZD1222 COVID-19 vaccine. Produced via immunoSEQ multiplex PCR; TCRdb's table is partial and in-frame only. The table lists tens of thousands of clones, roughly three quarters of them singletons, with approximately 20% in the top ten. The sample here was peripheral blood, taken on day 0 of MenACWY control vaccination. The origin of the receptors is an adult in good health.

J is TRBJ1-6 and V is TRBV30; D is undetermined. The CDR3 covers 13 residues. The ends were cut back, 3 bases at V and 10 bases at J, with 13 bases in the middle. From germline, CDR1 is GTSNPN and CDR2 SVGIG (reference sequence). The CDR3 region has the DNA TGTGCCTGGAGAGACGCACCCTACTCACCCCTCCACTTT. Its protein is CAWRDAPYSPLHF.

The chain employs TRBV6-5 and TRBJ1-2; tentative D call: TRBD1 (5 bases). V was trimmed by 2 bases and J by 4 bases, leaving 8 bases between them. In germline, CDR1 is MNHEY, CDR2 SVGAGI. This CDR3 region has 13 residues. In DNA form, the CDR3 reads TGTGCCAGCAGTTACACGGGGCCCTATGGCTACACCTTC. This encodes CASSYTGPYGYTF.

This chain links TRBV21-1 with TRBJ2-5. TRBV21-1 corresponds to a pseudogene. The length of the CDR3 is 10 residues. CDR3 amino acids: CASSKETQYF. In DNA form, the CDR3 reads TGTGCCAGCAGCAAAGAGACCCAGTACTTC.

The CDR3 sequence is CASGRDSRSGNTIYF. DNA for the CDR3: TGTGCCAGCGGTCGGGACAGCCGCTCTGGAAACACCATATATTTT. This chain links TRBV18 with TRBJ1-3; 7 bases are shared with TRBD1. J gave up 0 bases and V 8 bases, and 7 bases lay outside the gene matches. The CDR3 consists of 15 residues. Germline CDR1 is KGHSH and CDR2 is LQKENI.

V usage is TRBV7-9 and J usage is TRBJ1-2; tentatively, D is TRBD1 (5 bases). The CDR3 loop spans 14 amino acids. With 1 base removed from V and 5 bases from J, the gap between germline ends came to 11 bases. Germline lookup yields CDR1 SEHNR and CDR2 FQNEAQ (reference sequence). CDR3 sequence (DNA): TGTGCCAGCAGCTTAGAATCCAGGGTGTATGGCTACACCTTC. Protein: CASSLESRVYGYTF.

CDR3 sequence (DNA): TGCGCCAGCAGTGAGTCTGGGCAGAACACCGGGGAGCTGTTTTTT. Amino acids: CASSESGQNTGELFF. The gene calls are TRBV10-1 and TRBJ2-2; D gene unclear. The germline V gene has CDR1 WNHNN and CDR2 SYGVQD (reference sequence). The ends were cut back, 0 bases at V and 1 base at J, with 6 bases in the middle. There are 15 residues in the CDR3.

The V and J genes are TRBV5-5 and TRBJ1-2; the D gene is possibly TRBD1 (6 bases). The ends were cut back, 6 bases at V and 5 bases at J, with 17 bases in the middle. The CDR3 has 14 residues. The germline CDR1 and CDR2 sequences are SGHKS and YYEKEE (reference sequence). The CDR3 DNA reads as TGTGCCAGCACCATCGGGGGCCTGAGGTATGGCTACACCTTC. This translates into CASTIGGLRYGYTF.

This chain links TRBV6-5 with TRBJ1-5, with D tentatively TRBD1 (6 bases). CDR3 size: 14 residues. The germline gives CDR1 MNHEY, CDR2 SVGAGI. V gave up 7 bases and J gave up 5 bases, with 15 bases separating them. The CDR3 loop reads CASMIGGGYQPQHF. CDR3 in DNA: TGTGCCAGCATGATAGGGGGGGGATATCAGCCCCAGCATTTT.

The chain employs TRBV19 and TRBJ1-1; D perhaps matches TRBD1 (6 bases). The germline V and J ends were trimmed by 2 bases and 1 base, with 11 bases remaining between them. Germline V gene lookup returns CDR1 LNHDA and CDR2 SQIVND (reference sequence). This CDR3 has 15 amino acids. The CDR3 DNA reads as TGTGCCAGTAGTATACGGCAGGGACAGAACACTGAAGCTTTCTTT. The encoded protein is CASSIRQGQNTEAFF.

This clone was seen a handful of times. The CDR3 sequence: CASSPPFREGTDTQYF. CDR3 coding DNA: TGTGCCAGCAGCCCCCCGTTTAGAGAGGGCACAGATACGCAGTATTTT. V gene TRBV7-9 combines with J gene TRBJ2-3, with no clear D. The V gene lost 5 bases and the J gene lost 1 base, with 16 bases spanning the gap. In germline, CDR1 is SEHNR, CDR2 FQNEAQ (reference sequence). The CDR3 sequence is 16 residues long.

The chain joins TRBV15 to TRBJ2-5; the D is unclear. The V end lost 0 bases, the J end lost 7 bases, and 6 bases lay between the germline ends. The CDR3 runs 12 residues. Germline assignment: CDR1 LNHNV and CDR2 YYDKDF (reference sequence). CDR3 in amino acids: CATSRDGVTQYF. CDR3 nucleotide sequence: TGTGCCACCAGCAGAGATGGGGTGACCCAGTACTTC.

The gene calls are TRBV7-8 and TRBJ1-4, with D unclear. V lost 5 bases to trimming and J lost 4 bases, with 17 bases between them. CDR1 and CDR2 from the germline V gene are SGHVS and FQNEAQ. CDR3 size: 16 residues. This CDR3 is CASSRIVGFGNEKLFF. In DNA, the CDR3 is TGTGCCAGCAGCCGAATTGTGGGGTTCGGTAATGAAAAACTGTTTTTT.

In its sample, this clone was seen a few times. The chain links TRBV5-6 to TRBJ1-6, with 10 nucleotides matching TRBD1. Germline V CDR1 and CDR2: SGHDT, YYEEEE. Trimming removed 4 bases from V and 10 bases from J; junction bases left unmatched: 8. The CDR3 is 15 residues long. CDR3 in DNA: TGTGCCAGCAGCCCCACGGGACAGGGGAGATCACCCCTCCACTTT. Residues: CASSPTGQGRSPLHF.

The chain employs TRBV21-1 and TRBJ2-5; TRBD2, the table's D call, was not compared with the DNA. TRBV21-1 is shown as a pseudogene. The CDR3 extends over 15 amino acids. The CDR3 nucleotides are TGTGCCAGCAGCAAACTCCGGGGGTTCGGTGAGACCCAGTACTTC. Residues: CASSKLRGFGETQYF.

The chain employs TRBV6-6 and TRBJ2-7, with 14 bases lining up with TRBD2. Per the germline V gene, CDR1 is MNHNY and CDR2 is SVGAGI (reference sequence). CDR3 size: 18 residues. Trimming cost V 5 bases and J 3 bases; bases outside gene matches: 12. The CDR3 here is CASSPGLAGVRGGYEQYF. The CDR3 nucleotides are TGTGCCAGCAGTCCGGGACTAGCGGGAGTTCGGGGGGGCTACGAGCAGTACTTC.